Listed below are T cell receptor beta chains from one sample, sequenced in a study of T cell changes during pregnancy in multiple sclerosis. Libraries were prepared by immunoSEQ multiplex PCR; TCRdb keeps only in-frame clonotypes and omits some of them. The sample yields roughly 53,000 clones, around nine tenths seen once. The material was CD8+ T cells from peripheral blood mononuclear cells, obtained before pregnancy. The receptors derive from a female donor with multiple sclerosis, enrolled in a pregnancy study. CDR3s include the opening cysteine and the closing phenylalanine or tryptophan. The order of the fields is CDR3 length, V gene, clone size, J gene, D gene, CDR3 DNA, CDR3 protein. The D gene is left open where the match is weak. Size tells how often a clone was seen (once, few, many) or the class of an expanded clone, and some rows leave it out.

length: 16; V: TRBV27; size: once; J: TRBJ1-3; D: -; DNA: TGTGCCAGCGTGTCAAACCACCCTAGCTCTGGAAACACCATATATTTT; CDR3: CASVSNHPSSGNTIYF
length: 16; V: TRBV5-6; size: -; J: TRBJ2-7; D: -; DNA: TGTGCCAGCAGCTTGGGGGGCGGGGGCCAGATCTACGAGCAGTACTTC; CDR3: CASSLGGGGQIYEQYF
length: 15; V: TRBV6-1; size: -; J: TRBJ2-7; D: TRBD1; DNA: TGTGCCAGCAGTGGAGGACAGGCCCCTCTCTACGAGCAGTACTTC; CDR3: CASSGGQAPLYEQYF
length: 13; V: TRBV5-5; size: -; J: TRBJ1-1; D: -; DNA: TGTGCCAGCAGACTAGACCTGAACACTGAAGCTTTCTTT; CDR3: CASRLDLNTEAFF
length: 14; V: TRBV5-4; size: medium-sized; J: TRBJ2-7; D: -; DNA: TGTGCCAGCAGCTTGGTGGCAGGATCAAACGAGCAGTACTTC; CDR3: CASSLVAGSNEQYF
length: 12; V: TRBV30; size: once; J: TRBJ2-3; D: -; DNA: TGTGCCTGGAGTGTACGGTCAGATACGCAGTATTTT; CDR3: CAWSVRSDTQYF
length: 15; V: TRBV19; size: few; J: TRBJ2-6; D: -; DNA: TGTGCCAGTACCCTAACACAGGCTGGGGCCAACGTCCTGACTTTC; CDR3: CASTLTQAGANVLTF
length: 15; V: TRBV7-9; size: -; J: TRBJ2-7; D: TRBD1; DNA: TGTGCCAGCAGCTTAGAGAGGGGGCGTTTAGACGAGCAGTACTTC; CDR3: CASSLERGRLDEQYF
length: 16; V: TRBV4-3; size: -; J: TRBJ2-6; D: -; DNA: TGCGCCAGCAGCCGGCATGGTTCGTCTGGGGCCAACGTCCTGACTTTC; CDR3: CASSRHGSSGANVLTF
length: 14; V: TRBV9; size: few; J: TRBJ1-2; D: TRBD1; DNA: TGTGCCAGCAGCGTAGACGACAGGGGGTATGGCTACACCTTC; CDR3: CASSVDDRGYGYTF
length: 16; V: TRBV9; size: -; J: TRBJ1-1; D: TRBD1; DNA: TGTGCCAGCAGCGAGACAGGGACCTTCAGGGGGACTGAAGCTTTCTTT; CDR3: CASSETGTFRGTEAFF
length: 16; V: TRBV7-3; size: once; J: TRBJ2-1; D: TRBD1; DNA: TGTGCCAGCAGCTCCCGGGACAGGGGGCTACTCAATGAGCAGTTCTTC; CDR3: CASSSRDRGLLNEQFF
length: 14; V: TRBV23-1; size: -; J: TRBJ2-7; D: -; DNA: TGCGCCAGCAGTCAATACAGGCCTGCCTACGAGCAGTACTTC; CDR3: CASSQYRPAYEQYF
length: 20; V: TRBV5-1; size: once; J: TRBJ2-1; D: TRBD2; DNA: TGCGCCAGCAGCCAGTACCCCGGGACTAGCGGGGGCCAAACCTACAATGAGCAGTTCTTC; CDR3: CASSQYPGTSGGQTYNEQFF
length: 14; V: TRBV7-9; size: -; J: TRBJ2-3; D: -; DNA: TGTGCCAGCAGCTTTATCGGGGACACAGATACGCAGTATTTT; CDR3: CASSFIGDTDTQYF
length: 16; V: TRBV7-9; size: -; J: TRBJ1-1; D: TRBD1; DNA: TGTGCCAGCAGTTCCATGGGGACAGGGTGGGTCACTGAAGCTTTCTTT; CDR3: CASSSMGTGWVTEAFF
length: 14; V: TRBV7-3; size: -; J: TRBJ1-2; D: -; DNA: TGTGCCAGCAGCGGAGGGGCCGGTGCAGGTGGCTACACCTTC; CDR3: CASSGGAGAGGYTF
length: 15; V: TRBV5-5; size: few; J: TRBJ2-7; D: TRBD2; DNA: TGTGCCAGCAGCTTGGTACCGGGGGGTTCCTACGAGCAGTACTTC; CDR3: CASSLVPGGSYEQYF
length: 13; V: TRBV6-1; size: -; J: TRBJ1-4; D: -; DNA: TGTGCCAGCAGTGACCCACAGCCACAAAAACTGTTTTTT; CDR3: CASSDPQPQKLFF
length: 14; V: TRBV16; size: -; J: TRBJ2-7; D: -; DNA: TGTGCCAGCAGCCCCGATGCGAGGGACTACGAGCAGTACTTC; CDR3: CASSPDARDYEQYF
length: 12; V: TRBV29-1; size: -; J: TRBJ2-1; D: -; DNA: TGCAGCGTTGAAACCCAGGGTGATGAGCAGTTCTTC; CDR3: CSVETQGDEQFF
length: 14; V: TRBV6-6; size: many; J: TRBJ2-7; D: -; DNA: TGTGCCAGCAGTTACGGGACAAACTCCTACGAGCAGTACTTC; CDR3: CASSYGTNSYEQYF
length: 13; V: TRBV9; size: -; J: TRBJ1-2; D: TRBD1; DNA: TGTGCCAGCAGCGTAGGGTCGGGACAGGGATGGACCTTC; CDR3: CASSVGSGQGWTF
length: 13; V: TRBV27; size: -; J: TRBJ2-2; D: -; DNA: TGTGCCAGCAGCCCCGCGATACCCGGGGAGCTGTTTTTT; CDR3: CASSPAIPGELFF
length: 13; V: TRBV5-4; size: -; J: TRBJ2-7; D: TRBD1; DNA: TGTGCCAGCAGCTCACGGACAGGGTGGGAGCAGTACTTC; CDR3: CASSSRTGWEQYF
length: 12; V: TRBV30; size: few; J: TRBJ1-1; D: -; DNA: TGTGCCTGTCCGACAGGGAACACTGAAGCTTTCTTT; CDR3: CACPTGNTEAFF
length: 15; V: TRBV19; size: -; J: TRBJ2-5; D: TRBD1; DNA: TGTGCCAGTAGTATAGGCCAGGGGGCGGGAGAGACCCAGTACTTC; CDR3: CASSIGQGAGETQYF
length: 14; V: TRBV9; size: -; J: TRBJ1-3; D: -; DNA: TGTGCCAGCAGCCGAGGGGGTTATGGAAACACCATATATTTT; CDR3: CASSRGGYGNTIYF
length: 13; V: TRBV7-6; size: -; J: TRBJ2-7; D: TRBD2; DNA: TGTGCCAGCAGCTTTGGACTAGCCTACGAGCAGTACTTC; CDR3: CASSFGLAYEQYF
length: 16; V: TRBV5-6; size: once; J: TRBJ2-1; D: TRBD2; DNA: TGTGCCAGCAGCTTACCACTAGCGGGGGGAAACAATGAGCAGTTCTTC; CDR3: CASSLPLAGGNNEQFF
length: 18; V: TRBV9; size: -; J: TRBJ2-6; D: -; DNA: TGTGCCAGCAGCGTGCGCCGGGACTGGGGCTCTGGGGCCAACGTCCTGACTTTC; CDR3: CASSVRRDWGSGANVLTF
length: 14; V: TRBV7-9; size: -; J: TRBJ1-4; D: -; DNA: TGTGCCAGCAGCTCCACTCAGGGTAATGAAAAACTGTTTTTT; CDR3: CASSSTQGNEKLFF
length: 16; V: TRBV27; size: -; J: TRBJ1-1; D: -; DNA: TGTGCCAGCAGTCCTCTGACAGGAGGACCTACAACTGAAGCTTTCTTT; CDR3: CASSPLTGGPTTEAFF
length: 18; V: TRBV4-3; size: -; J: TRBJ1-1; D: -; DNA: TGCGCCAGCAGCCAAGATCACCTAAGTCTGGAGATGAACACTGAAGCTTTCTTT; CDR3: CASSQDHLSLEMNTEAFF
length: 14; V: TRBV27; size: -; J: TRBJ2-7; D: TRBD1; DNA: TGTGCCAGCAGGCCGGGACAGGGGTACCACGAGCAGTACTTC; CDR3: CASRPGQGYHEQYF
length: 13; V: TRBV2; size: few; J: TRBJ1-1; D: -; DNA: TGTGCCAGCAACGGGGGTTCGGCGACTGAAGCTTTCTTT; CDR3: CASNGGSATEAFF
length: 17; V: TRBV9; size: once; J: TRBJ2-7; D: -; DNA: TGTGCCAGCAGCGCCGTAGCCGAGGGCAGACCCTCCTACGAGCAGTACTTC; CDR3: CASSAVAEGRPSYEQYF
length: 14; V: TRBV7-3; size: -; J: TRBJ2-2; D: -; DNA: TGTGCCAGCAGTCCGGAGGCAGAAGCCGGGGAGCTGTTTTTT; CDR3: CASSPEAEAGELFF
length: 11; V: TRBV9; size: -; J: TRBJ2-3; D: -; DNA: TGTGCCAGCAGCCTCGGAGATACGCAGTATTTT; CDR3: CASSLGDTQYF
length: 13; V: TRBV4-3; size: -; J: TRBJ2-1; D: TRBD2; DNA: TGCGCCAGCAGCCAGACTAGCGGTAATGAGCAGTTCTTC; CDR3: CASSQTSGNEQFF
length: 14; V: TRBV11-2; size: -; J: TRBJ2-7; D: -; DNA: TGTGCCAGCAGCCCGGGACTGGGATCCTACGAGCAGTACTTC; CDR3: CASSPGLGSYEQYF
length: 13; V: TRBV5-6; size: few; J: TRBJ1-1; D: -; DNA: TGTGCCAGCAGCCCACTCGGGAGGGATGAAGCTTTCTTT; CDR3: CASSPLGRDEAFF
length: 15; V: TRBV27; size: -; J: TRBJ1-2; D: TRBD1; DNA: TGTGCCAGCAGTTTTACAGGGGAGCTTGTCTATGGCTACACCTTC; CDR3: CASSFTGELVYGYTF
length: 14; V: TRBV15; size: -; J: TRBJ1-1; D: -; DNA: TGTGCCACCAGCAGAGATAAGGGGTCGACTGAAGCTTTCTTT; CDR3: CATSRDKGSTEAFF
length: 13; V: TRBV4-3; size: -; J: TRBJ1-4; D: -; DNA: TGCGCCAGCAGCCGGGGCATCAATGAAAAACTGTTTTTT; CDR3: CASSRGINEKLFF
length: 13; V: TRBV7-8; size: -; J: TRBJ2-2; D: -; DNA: TGTGCCAGCAGCCCAGGTGACACCGGGGAGCTGTTTTTT; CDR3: CASSPGDTGELFF
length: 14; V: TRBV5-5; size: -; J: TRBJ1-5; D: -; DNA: TGTGCCAGCAGCTTCTCCCAGGGAGGTCAGCCCCAGCATTTT; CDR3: CASSFSQGGQPQHF
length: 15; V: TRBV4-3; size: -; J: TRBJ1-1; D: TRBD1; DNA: TGCGCCAGCAGCGATGTGGACAGGGGAAACACTGAAGCTTTCTTT; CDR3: CASSDVDRGNTEAFF
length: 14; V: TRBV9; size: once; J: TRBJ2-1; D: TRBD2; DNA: TGTGCCAGCAGCGTATGGGGGGGTAAAAATGAGCAGTTCTTC; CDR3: CASSVWGGKNEQFF